What follows are 13 T cell receptor beta chains derived from one specimen sequenced in a study of regulatory T cells in long-lasting Graves disease. Time point in this sample: persistent/refractory GD, antithyroid drugs over 5 years with positive TRAb. PBMCs were the source of the RNA used for TCR sequencing. According to the study, TCR beta libraries were built with iRepertoire HTBI primers and CDR3-region Arm-PCR. TCRdb reprocessed the multiplex PCR reads via MiXCR and lists one record per CDR3 protein. The table lists 360,000 or so distinct CDR3 sequences, 20% to 25% of them singletons. The starting material was peripheral blood mononuclear cells (PBMCs), obtained when the disease was refractory, from a patient treated with antithyroid drugs. These receptor sequences come from a woman aged 40-49 years with Graves disease.

This clonotype came up many times. This sequence joins TRBV12-3 or TRBV12-4 and TRBJ2-2; D is perhaps TRBD2 (6 bases). This CDR3 comprises 15 residues. Trimming left V 3 bases short and J 3 bases short, with 11 bases between. The CDR3 DNA follows: TGTGCCAGCAGTTTCGGGGGAGATCACACCGGGGAGCTGTTTTTT. Protein sequence: CASSFGGDHTGELFF.

This clonotype was counted ten times or more. CDR3 amino acids: CASSNRDSYNYGYTF. The CDR3, as DNA: TGTGCCAGCAGTAACCGGGACAGTTACAACTATGGCTACACCTTC. V usage is TRBV12-3 or TRBV12-4 and J usage is TRBJ1-2; 7 positions match TRBD1. This CDR3 has 15 amino acids. V was clipped by 5 bases and J by 2 bases; unmatched bases: 8.

This clonotype came up many times. V is TRBV20-1 and J is TRBJ2-7, with 11 bases identical to TRBD2. V trimming: 3 bases; J trimming: 2 bases; junction bases outside the gene matches: 12. CDR3 length equals 17 residues. CDR1 DFQATT and CDR2 SNEGSKA come from the germline V gene (reference sequence). The CDR3 coding sequence is TGCAGTGCTAGTTCTCTGGCTAGCGGGAGGCACACCTACGAGCAGTACTTC. Translated: CSASSLASGRHTYEQYF.

This clonotype was recorded many times. The rearrangement joins TRBV28 to TRBJ2-2, with D possibly being TRBD2 (5 bases). Germline CDR1 is MDHEN and CDR2 is SYDVKM. Trimming pared 5 bases from V and 6 bases from J, leaving 10 bases between. The CDR3 length is 13 residues. CDR3 residues: CASSPRVSGELFF. CDR3 nucleotides: TGTGCCAGCAGTCCGAGGGTTTCCGGGGAGCTGTTTTTT.

This clonotype was counted ten times or more. The chain carries TRBV29-1 and TRBJ2-7; D is possibly TRBD1 or TRBD2 (6 bases each). The length of the CDR3 is 14 residues. V lost 7 bases and J 3 bases, leaving 19 bases between the germline ends. Germline values: CDR1 SQVTM, CDR2 ANQGSEA. The CDR3 nucleotides are TGCAGCGCCAGTGGAGGGGCAGGGGACTACGAGCAGTACTTC. Protein: CSASGGAGDYEQYF.

The chain recombines TRBV5-5 with TRBJ2-7; tentative D call: TRBD1 (6 bases). The CDR3 has 15 amino acids. Between the trimmed V and J ends, which lost 3 bases and 2 bases, there was a span of 15 bases. The germline V gene encodes CDR1 SGHKS and CDR2 YYEKEE (reference sequence). CDR3 protein: CASSSPTGHPYEQYF. The CDR3 nucleotides are TGTGCCAGCAGCTCCCCCACGGGACATCCCTACGAGCAGTACTTC. Using reference TRBV5-5 and TRBJ2-7 for the parts outside the CDR3, the full variable domain is DAGVTQSPTHLIKTRGQQVTLRCSPISGHKSVSWYQQVLGQGPQFIFQYYEKEERGRGNFPDRFSARQFPNYSSELNVNALLLGDSALYLCASSSPTGHPYEQYFGPGTRLTVT.

This clonotype showed up many times. J is TRBJ2-7 and V is TRBV28; D is unclear. The V end lost 1 base, the J end lost 3 bases, and 10 bases lay between the germline ends. The CDR3 is 14 residues long. CDR1 is MDHEN and CDR2 is SYDVKM in the germline V gene. The CDR3 nucleotides are TGTGCCAGCAGTTTATCGTTCTGGGGCTACGAGCAGTACTTC. Translated, it gives CASSLSFWGYEQYF.

The chain links TRBV12-3 or TRBV12-4 to TRBJ1-3, with a weak D call TRBD1 (5 bases). This CDR3 is 11 amino acids long. The germline V and J ends were trimmed by 6 bases and 10 bases, with 10 bases remaining between them. The CDR3 is CASRFGGTIYF. DNA of the CDR3: TGTGCCAGCAGATTTGGGGGGACCATATATTTT.

The chain recombines TRBV11-2 with TRBJ2-1; possible D gene TRBD1, 6 bases. The CDR3 is 16 residues long. The germline V and J ends were trimmed by 6 bases and 2 bases, with 17 bases remaining between them. From germline, CDR1 is SGHAT and CDR2 FQNNGV. The CDR3 coding sequence is TGTGCCAGCAGTCCCCTTGGGACACCCGCCTACAATGAGCAGTTCTTC. Translated: CASSPLGTPAYNEQFF.

The genes are TRBV6-4 and TRBJ2-2; D gene unclear. This CDR3 is built from 13 residues. V dropped 2 bases and J dropped 6 bases, with 7 bases sitting between them. Germline CDR1 is MRHNA and CDR2 is SNTAGT. The CDR3 loop is CASSDVWAGELFF. In nucleotides, the CDR3 is TGTGCCAGCAGTGACGTATGGGCCGGGGAGCTGTTTTTT.

About this clonotype: The junction does not match germline at one end; this may be a read error. V gene TRBV6-1 combines with J gene TRBJ2-2, with D possibly matching TRBD2 (5 bases). Per the germline V gene, CDR1 is MNHNS and CDR2 is SASEGT. CDR3 length: 13 residues. The CDR3 sequence is CASSGHYTGELVF. In nucleotides, the CDR3 is TGTGCCAGCAGTGGTCACTACACCGGGGAGCTGGTTTTT.

The gene calls are TRBV20-1 and TRBJ1-1, with D possibly TRBD1 on 5 matching bases. V was cut by 5 bases and J by 4 bases, with 17 bases left in between. CDR3 length: 14 amino acids. Germline CDR1 is DFQATT and CDR2 is SNEGSKA (reference sequence). In DNA, the CDR3 is TGCAGTGCTGGTTGGCGGGAGGGGAGCACTGAAGCTTTCTTT. Translation gives CSAGWREGSTEAFF.

This clonotype has ten or more counts. The rearrangement joins TRBV7-2 to TRBJ2-7; D might be TRBD2 (6 bases). The ends were cut back, 2 bases at V and 2 bases at J, with 13 bases in the middle. The CDR3 has 15 amino acids. Germline V gene sequence: CDR1 SGHTA, CDR2 FQGNSA. CDR3 in DNA: TGTGCCAGCAGCTTAAGGCGGGGCCCGCCCTACGAGCAGTACTTC. Translating gives CASSLRRGPPYEQYF. Full variable domain (rest looked up from reference TRBV7-2 and TRBJ2-7): GAGVSQSPSNKVTEKGKDVELRCDPISGHTALYWYRQSLGQGLEFLIYFQGNSAPDKSGLPSDRFSAERTGGSVSTLTIQRTQQEDSAVYLCASSLRRGPPYEQYFGPGTRLTVT.